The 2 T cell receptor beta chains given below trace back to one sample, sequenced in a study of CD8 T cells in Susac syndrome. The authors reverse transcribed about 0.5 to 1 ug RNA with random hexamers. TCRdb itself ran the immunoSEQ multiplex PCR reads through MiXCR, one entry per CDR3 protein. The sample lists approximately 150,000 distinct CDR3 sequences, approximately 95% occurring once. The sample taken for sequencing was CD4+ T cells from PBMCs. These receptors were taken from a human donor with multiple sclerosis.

This chain's CDR3 is CASSPLGNIQYF. CDR3 nucleotide sequence: TGTGCCAGCAGCCCCCTGGGCAACATTCAGTACTTC. The rearrangement uses TRBV27 and TRBJ2-4; D is ambiguous. CDR1 and CDR2 (germline): MNHEY, SMNVEV (reference sequence). This CDR3 contains 12 residues. The V end was cut by 6 bases, the J end by 7 bases, with 10 bases between.

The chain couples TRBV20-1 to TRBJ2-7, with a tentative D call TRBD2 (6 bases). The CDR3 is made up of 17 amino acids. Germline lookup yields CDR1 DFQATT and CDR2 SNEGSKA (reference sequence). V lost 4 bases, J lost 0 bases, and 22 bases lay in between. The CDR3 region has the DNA TGCAGTGCTACAGAATACCGCCGGGAGTCTAGCTCCTACGAGCAGTACTTC. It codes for CSATEYRRESSSYEQYF.